This TCR beta chain is from a study of blood T cell repertoires in COVID-19. About the study: Sites across the United States, Italy and Spain contributed samples from acute and convalescent COVID-19. PBMCs, B-cell-depleted T cells, or T cells were the source of the cDNA or gDNA that made up the material.

Original analysis: The assay estimated nucleated cells by amplifying reference gene primers. Assay: immunoSEQ multiplex PCR; the TCRdb copy retains only in-frame clones and omits some. V and J calls and clone size come straight from that table; D and trimming were deduced from the DNA. In the table there are some 120,000 clones, more than 75% of which are singletons. The junction had 10 bases not matched to a gene; V was cut back by 4 bases and J by 5 bases. The CDR3 consists of 15 residues. Germline lookup yields CDR1 SGHDN and CDR2 FVKESK. The receptor was isolated from a man in his fifties with active COVID-19. The chain recombines TRBV14 with TRBJ2-5; the match to TRBD1 covers 7 bases. Sequenced input: peripheral blood. This CDR3 reads CASSLNRGAVETQYF. In DNA, the CDR3 is TGTGCCAGCAGCCTGAACAGGGGAGCGGTGGAGACCCAGTACTTC. Full variable domain (remainder filled in from reference TRBV14 and TRBJ2-5): EAGVTQFPSHSVIEKGQTVTLRCDPISGHDNLYWYRRVMGKEIKFLLHFVKESKQDESGMPNNRFLAERTGGTYSTLKVQPAELEDSGVYFCASSLNRGAVETQYFGPGTRLLVL.